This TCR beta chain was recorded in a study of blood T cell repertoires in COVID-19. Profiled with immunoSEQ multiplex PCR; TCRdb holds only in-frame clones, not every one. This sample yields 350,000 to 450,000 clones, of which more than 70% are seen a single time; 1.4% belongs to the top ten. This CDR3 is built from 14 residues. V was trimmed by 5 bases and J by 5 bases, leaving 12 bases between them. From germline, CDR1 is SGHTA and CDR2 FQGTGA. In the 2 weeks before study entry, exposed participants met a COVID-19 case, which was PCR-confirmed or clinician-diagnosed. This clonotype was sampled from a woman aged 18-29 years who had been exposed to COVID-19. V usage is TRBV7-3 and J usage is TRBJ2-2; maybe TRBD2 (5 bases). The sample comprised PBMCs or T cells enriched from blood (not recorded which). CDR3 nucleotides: TGTGCCAGCAGCCGGCCGGGGTCAACCGGGGAGCTGTTTTTT. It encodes CASSRPGSTGELFF. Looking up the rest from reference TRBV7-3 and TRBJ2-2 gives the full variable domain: GAGVSQTPSNKVTEKGKYVELRCDPISGHTALYWYRQSLGQGPEFLIYFQGTGAADDSGLPNDRFFAVRPEGSVSTLKIQRTERGDSAVYLCASSRPGSTGELFFGEGSRLTVL.